Sequencing of this T cell receptor (beta chain) was carried out in a study of cytomegalovirus exposure and HLA in healthy donors. Germline trimming cut 5 bases from V and 4 bases from J; bases unmatched to any gene: 11. Germline loops: CDR1 MNHNY, CDR2 SVGAGI (reference sequence). The CDR3 totals 15 residues. Points from the study as a whole: Rarity held for most TCR sequences, but there were some public TCRs that occurred in many donors.

PCR involved 60 Vbeta and 13 Jbeta primers. Only in-frame clones appear in the TCRdb table, and some are missing; sequencing was by immunoSEQ multiplex PCR. The data hold roughly 170,000 clones, with roughly 80% observed a single time. This clone occurred a few times. Its antigen is unidentified. Sequenced sample: PBMCs. The J gene is TRBJ2-7, the V gene TRBV6-6; 7 nucleotides line up with TRBD2. The origin of this receptor is a woman aged 18-35 years in good health and CMV-seronegative. CDR3: CASSRRAGPGYEQYF. Written as DNA, the CDR3 is TGTGCCAGCAGTAGGAGAGCGGGACCAGGGTACGAGCAGTACTTC.